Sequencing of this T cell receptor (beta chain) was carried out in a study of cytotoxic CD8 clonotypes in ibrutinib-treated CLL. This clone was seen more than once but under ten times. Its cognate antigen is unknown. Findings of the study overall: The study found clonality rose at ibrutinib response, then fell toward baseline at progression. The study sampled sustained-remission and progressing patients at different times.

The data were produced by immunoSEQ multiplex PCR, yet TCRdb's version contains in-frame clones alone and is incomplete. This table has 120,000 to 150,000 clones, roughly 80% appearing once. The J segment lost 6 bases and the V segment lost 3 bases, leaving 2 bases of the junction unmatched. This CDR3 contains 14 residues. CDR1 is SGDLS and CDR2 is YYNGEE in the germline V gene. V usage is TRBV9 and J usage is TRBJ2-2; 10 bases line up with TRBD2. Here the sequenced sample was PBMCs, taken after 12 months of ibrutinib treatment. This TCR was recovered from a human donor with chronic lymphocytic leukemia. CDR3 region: CASSGLAGAGELFF. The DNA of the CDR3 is TGTGCCAGCAGCGGGCTAGCGGGAGCCGGGGAGCTGTTTTTT.